This T cell receptor beta chain was identified in a study of lung T cells in sarcoidosis with Löfgren's syndrome. The wider study: Analyses focused on Löfgren's syndrome patients. Study-wide points: Multiple Löfgren's syndrome patients reportedly shared TRAV12-1 and TRBV2 CDR3 motifs, suggesting public CD4+ TCRs. Löfgren's syndrome patients reportedly showed greatest TRAV12-1 and TRBV2 expansion versus controls.

MiXCR, run by TCRdb on the reads, gives a single entry per CDR3 protein. The repertoire includes more than 50,000 distinct CDR3 sequences, over 20% of them detected once, and about 2.2% sits in the top ten. The table lists this clonotype with a few counts. Its antigen is unknown. Germline lookup yields CDR1 SGHRS and CDR2 YFSETQ. There are 15 residues in the CDR3. V lost 0 bases and J lost 4; bases outside the gene matches: 4. Sequencing was carried out using CD4+ T cells from PBMCs. The sequence derives from a human donor with sarcoidosis (Löfgren's syndrome or another form), or a control subject (not recorded which). The chain combines TRBV5-1 with TRBJ2-3; 8 nucleotides agree with TRBD2. The CDR3 coding sequence is TGCGCCAGCAGCTTGGTTTCTAGCGGGTCAGATACGCAGTATTTT. Protein: CASSLVSSGSDTQYF.